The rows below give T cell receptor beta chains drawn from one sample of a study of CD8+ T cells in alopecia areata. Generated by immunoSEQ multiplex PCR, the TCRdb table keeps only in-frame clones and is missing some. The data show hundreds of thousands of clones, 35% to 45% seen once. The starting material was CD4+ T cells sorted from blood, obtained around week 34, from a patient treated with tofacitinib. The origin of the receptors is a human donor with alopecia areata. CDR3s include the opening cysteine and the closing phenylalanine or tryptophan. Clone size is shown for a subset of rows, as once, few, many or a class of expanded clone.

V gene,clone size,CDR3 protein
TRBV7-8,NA,CASSSEQGASEKLFF
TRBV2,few,CASEPEVATNEKLFF
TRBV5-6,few,CASSPDRMRPYGYTF
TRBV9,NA,CASSVGPMNTEAFF
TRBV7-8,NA,CASSLPGGTGGSPGQPQHF
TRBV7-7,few,CASRREAGVTDTQYF
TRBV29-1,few,CSVSGTGGTIYF
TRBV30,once,CAWRQGLAGGYEQYF
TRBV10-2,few,CASISLATEAFF
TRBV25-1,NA,CASSEYLVGELFF
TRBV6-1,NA,CASSGLLAGMNTEAFF
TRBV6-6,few,CASSQGQATNEKLFF
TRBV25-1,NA,CASSSPVGGQETQYF
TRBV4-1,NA,CASSQAITPGRRTYF
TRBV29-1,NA,CSVVIERAATFF
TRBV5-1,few,CASSYGSGRGTGELFF
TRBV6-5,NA,CASSYPGGASPLHF
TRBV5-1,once,CASSLAGTSGITDTQYF
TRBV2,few,CASSGVSGANVLTF
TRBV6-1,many,CASNPTGLAGGEQFF
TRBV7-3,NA,CASSMGQGPGTQYF
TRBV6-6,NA,CASSYSTSPDTQYF
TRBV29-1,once,CSVFPGDRTTNEKLFF
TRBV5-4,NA,CASSSGQGVYGYTF
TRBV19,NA,CASTGNRGETQYF
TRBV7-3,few,CASSLSFGQSEAFF
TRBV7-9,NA,CASTPTGANTGELFF
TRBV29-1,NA,CSARGGTDTQYF
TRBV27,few,CASRPTGTANNEQFF
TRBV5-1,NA,CASSFDRGHYGYTF
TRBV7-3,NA,CASSPGDGNTEAFF
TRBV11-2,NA,CASSEGSPGSYNEQFF
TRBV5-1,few,CASSLALAVGQGNNEQFF
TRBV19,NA,CASSYDRRRRDGYTF
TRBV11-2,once,CASSLSGTGLTSPLHF
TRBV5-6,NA,CASSLNPETQYF
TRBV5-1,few,CASRRQGMNTEAFF
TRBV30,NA,CAWRGAPNQPQHF
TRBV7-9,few,CASSQVSVYGYTF
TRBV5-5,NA,CASTPGNQETQYF
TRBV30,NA,CAWSGASVNQPQHF
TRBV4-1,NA,CASSRDWDGAKNIQYF
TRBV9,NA,CASSVESGYGYEQYF
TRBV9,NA,CASSVSGRENYGYTF
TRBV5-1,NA,CASRADTDTQYF
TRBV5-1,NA,CASSSWTGDLRGAQYF
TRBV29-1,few,CSVDTAKGNYGYTF
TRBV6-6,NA,CASSYWGTGELFF
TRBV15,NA,CATSREWGSNSPLHF
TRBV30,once,CAWSAVDGLSEKLFF
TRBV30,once,CAWTPLAPVRYGYTF
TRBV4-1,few,CASSQARKETQYF
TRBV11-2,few,CASSFYRGLSSYSGNTIYF
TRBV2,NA,CASSERDSGNQPQHF
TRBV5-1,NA,CASSLGTSGAYEQYF
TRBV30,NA,CAWSREGRRAFF
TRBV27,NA,CASSLEGERKLFF
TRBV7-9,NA,CASSHRGIPEAFF
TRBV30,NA,CAWTSQGGKTQYF